This T cell receptor (beta chain) was recovered during a study of shared clonotypes between healthy human individuals. Here immunoSEQ multiplex PCR was the method, and the copy in TCRdb shows in-frame clones only, minus some. The sample carries fewer than 850,000 clones, roughly 96% recorded once. This CDR3 comprises 16 residues. CDR1 is WSHSY and CDR2 is SAAADI in the germline V gene. V was trimmed by 1 base and J by 3 bases, leaving 13 bases between them. The naive CD8 population came from CD45RO-negative cells selected for CCR7, without terminally differentiated effector memory CD45RA+ cells. The chain is built from TRBV10-2 and TRBJ2-1, with D unclear. The receptor was derived from a man aged 25 to 40 in good health. Source material: naive CD8+ T cells sorted from blood. CDR3 nucleotides: TGCGCCAGCAGTGAGTTCCTGGTAGCCGTCTACAATGAGCAGTTCTTC. It yields the protein CASSEFLVAVYNEQFF.